The 3 T cell receptor beta chains reported below all come from one sample, sequenced in a study of blood T cell repertoires in COVID-19. Produced via immunoSEQ multiplex PCR; TCRdb's table is partial and in-frame only. The table has more than 150,000 clones, approximately 82% seen once; the top ten hold 13%. The sample taken for sequencing was peripheral blood. The source is a man aged 70 or older who had recovered from COVID-19.

The chain links TRBV27 to TRBJ2-1; possible D gene TRBD2, 6 bases. CDR1 is MNHEY, CDR2 SMNVEV, per germline (reference sequence). The CDR3 totals 13 residues. The V and J ends lost 8 bases and 4 bases respectively, with 12 bases between them. The DNA for the CDR3 is TGTGCCAGCTGGGGGGATACTTACAATGAGCAGTTCTTC. It codes for CASWGDTYNEQFF.

This clone was recorded a few times. This rearrangement joins TRBV5-6 to TRBJ1-6, with D hard to call. V lost 1 base to trimming and J lost 10 bases, with 12 bases between them. Germline V gene lookup returns CDR1 SGHDT and CDR2 YYEEEE. The length of the CDR3 is 14 residues. As DNA, the CDR3 is TGTGCCAGCAGCTTGCTGGCGGTCGGATCACCCCTCCACTTT. Its translation is CASSLLAVGSPLHF.

This clone was seen more than once but under ten times. The chain is built from TRBV7-9 and TRBJ2-7; D call uncertain. V was shortened by 4 bases and J by 3 bases, with 13 bases between the two germline ends. The CDR3 loop spans 14 amino acids. Looked up from germline, CDR1 is SEHNR and CDR2 is FQNEAQ (reference sequence). CDR3: CASSSPRVDYEQYF. CDR3 bases: TGTGCCAGCAGCTCCCCCCGGGTGGACTACGAGCAGTACTTC.